Listed below are T cell receptor beta chains from one sample, sequenced in a study of blood T cell repertoires in COVID-19. Clones were read by immunoSEQ multiplex PCR, and TCRdb kept only the in-frame ones, dropping some. The data contain 230,000 or so clones, about 90% of them singletons. The sample consisted of peripheral blood. These receptors all stem from a woman aged 55-75 years with COVID-19, enrolled during active disease. Each CDR3 is given with its conserved first and last residue. D genes are given only for firm matches. Part of the rows lack a size; the others show once, few, many or a class for expanded clones.

j_gene | d_gene | abundance | v_gene | CDR3nt | CDR3aa
TRBJ2-3 | TRBD2 | . | TRBV10-3 | TGTGCCACCACCACCGGAGTAGCGGGGGGGAGGAGGACAGATACGCAGTATTTT | CATTTGVAGGRRTDTQYF
TRBJ2-2 | . | . | TRBV7-3 | TGTGCCAGCAGCGCGTCGCTGAACACCGGGGAGCTGTTTTTT | CASSASLNTGELFF
TRBJ2-7 | . | . | TRBV19 | TGTGCCACCCAACAGGCCTACGAGCAGTACTTC | CATQQAYEQYF
TRBJ2-1 | TRBD2 | once | TRBV13 | TGTGCCAGCAGCAGGGGACTAGCGGACTACAATGAGCAGTTCTTC | CASSRGLADYNEQFF
TRBJ2-1 | TRBD2 | . | TRBV9 | TGTGCCAGCAGCGCCCCTAGCGGGGGGGCTCACAATGAGCAGTTCTTC | CASSAPSGGAHNEQFF
TRBJ1-2 | TRBD1 | . | TRBV5-1 | TGCGCCAGCAGCAGCGACAGGGTCTATGGCTACACCTTC | CASSSDRVYGYTF
TRBJ2-4 | TRBD2 | . | TRBV6-6 | TGTGCCAGCAGTTCGGGGGGGCTAGCCAAAAACATTCAGTACTTC | CASSSGGLAKNIQYF
TRBJ2-6 | . | . | TRBV10-3 | TGTGCCATCGGTCGTTCGGGGGAAAGAACTGGGGCCAACGTCCTGACTTTC | CAIGRSGERTGANVLTF
TRBJ2-3 | . | . | TRBV27 | TGTGCCAGCAGCCTATGGGGGGGCCAGTCGGATACGCAGTATTTT | CASSLWGGQSDTQYF
TRBJ1-2 | . | . | TRBV18 | TGTGCCAGCTCAACGGGACAACCGGGCTATGGCTACACCTTC | CASSTGQPGYGYTF
TRBJ1-2 | TRBD1 | . | TRBV3-1/TRBV3-2 | TGTGCCAGCAGCCAGGGACAGGGGACCTATGGCTACACCTTC | CASSQGQGTYGYTF
TRBJ1-1 | . | . | TRBV6-2/TRBV6-3 | TGTGCCAGCAGTAGGGGCAGTACGAACACTGAAGCTTTCTTT | CASSRGSTNTEAFF
TRBJ1-5 | TRBD1 | . | TRBV19 | TGTGCCAGTAGTAAACAGGGGGCTTTAATGTTTAGCAATCAGCCCCAGCATTTT | CASSKQGALMFSNQPQHF
TRBJ2-7 | TRBD1 | . | TRBV4-2 | TGTGCCGCTTCCCGGGACAGGGGATCCTACGAGCAGTACTTC | CAASRDRGSYEQYF
TRBJ2-3 | . | once | TRBV9 | TGTGCCAGCAGCGGGCCGCGCACAGATACGCAGTATTTT | CASSGPRTDTQYF
TRBJ1-1 | TRBD1 | . | TRBV9 | TGTGCCAGCAGCGTGACAGGGTTGAGTGGCACTGAAGCTTTCTTT | CASSVTGLSGTEAFF
TRBJ1-2 | . | . | TRBV9 | TGTGCCAGCAGCGTAGGACAGTCCTATGGCTACACCTTC | CASSVGQSYGYTF
TRBJ2-2 | TRBD2 | . | TRBV6-5 | TGTGCCAGCAGATTACTCGGGGGGGACGGGGAGCTGTTTTTT | CASRLLGGDGELFF
TRBJ2-5 | TRBD1 | . | TRBV5-1 | TGCGCCAGCACCGAGACAGGGGGCGCGGGGACCCAGTACTTC | CASTETGGAGTQYF
TRBJ1-6 | TRBD1 | . | TRBV7-2 | TGTGCCAGCAGCTTGGGATACGGACAGGGCCAAAATTCACCCCTCCACTTT | CASSLGYGQGQNSPLHF
TRBJ2-7 | . | . | TRBV3-1/TRBV3-2 | TGTGCCAGCAGCCAAGGGGTAGGGGATTACGAGCAGTACTTC | CASSQGVGDYEQYF
TRBJ2-7 | . | . | TRBV18 | TGTGCCAGCTCACCAAACAAACAGGTTGGGCACGAGCAGTACTTC | CASSPNKQVGHEQYF
TRBJ1-2 | . | . | TRBV6-5 | TGTGCCAGCAGTACCACAGGTTATGGCTACACCTTC | CASSTTGYGYTF
TRBJ2-2 | TRBD1 | . | TRBV19 | TGTGCCAGTAGTACCCGACAGGGGCCGGGCACCGGGGAGCTGTTTTTT | CASSTRQGPGTGELFF
TRBJ1-5 | . | . | TRBV7-9 | TGTGCCAGCAGCTTAGGGGCAGGGGAAGAAGGCAATCAGCCCCAGCATTTT | CASSLGAGEEGNQPQHF
TRBJ1-3 | . | . | TRBV6-5 | TGTGCCAGCAAGCGGGGTTTTTCAGGAAACACCATATATTTT | CASKRGFSGNTIYF
TRBJ2-3 | . | . | TRBV7-6 | TGTGCCAGCAGCTTAGTAGGGGGGGGCCCTAGCACAGATACGCAGTATTTT | CASSLVGGGPSTDTQYF
TRBJ1-5 | . | . | TRBV2 | TGTGCCAGCAGTGAACTACAGCGGAGCAATCAGCCCCAGCATTTT | CASSELQRSNQPQHF
TRBJ1-6 | . | . | TRBV9 | TGTGCCAGCAGCGCAACTCCTAGGACAGATAATTCACCCCTCCACTTT | CASSATPRTDNSPLHF
TRBJ2-5 | . | . | TRBV9 | TGTGCCAGCAGCGTAGAGGCAGGAGGTCGGGAGACCCAGTACTTC | CASSVEAGGRETQYF
TRBJ2-2 | TRBD1 | . | TRBV2 | TGTGCCAGACAAATGACAGGGCCCGGGGAGCTGTTTTTT | CARQMTGPGELFF
TRBJ1-2 | TRBD1 | . | TRBV5-4 | TGTGCCAGCAGCTCTATGACAGGGGGCGTTGGCTACACCTTC | CASSSMTGGVGYTF